A selection of T cell receptor beta chains follows, all from one sample in a study of shared clonotypes between healthy human individuals. Assay: immunoSEQ multiplex PCR; the TCRdb copy retains only in-frame clones and omits some. In the table there are some 2,000,000 clones, roughly 95% of which are singletons. The sequencing sample was made of naive CD8+ T cells sorted from blood. These receptors originate from a man younger than 35 in good health. Each CDR3 is given with its conserved first and last residue. The order of the fields is D gene, clone size, J gene, V gene, CDR3 DNA, CDR3 protein. The D gene is left open where the match is weak. Expanded clones get a size class; other rows say once, few or many, or leave the size out.

D: -
size: -
J: TRBJ2-7
V: TRBV5-6
DNA: TGTGCCAGCAGCTTGGCCGTCAGCGCCTACGAGCAGTACTTC
CDR3: CASSLAVSAYEQYF

D: TRBD1
size: -
J: TRBJ2-5
V: TRBV6-1
DNA: TGTGCCAGCAACAGGGGGCTTTGGGAGACCCAGTACTTC
CDR3: CASNRGLWETQYF

D: TRBD1
size: -
J: TRBJ2-7
V: TRBV19
DNA: TGTGCCAGTAGTCCAAGGGGGCTTAGCGCCACCTCCTACGAGCAGTACTTC
CDR3: CASSPRGLSATSYEQYF

D: -
size: -
J: TRBJ2-2
V: TRBV4-1
DNA: TGCGCCAGCAGCCTAAGGGACACCGGGGAGCTGTTTTTT
CDR3: CASSLRDTGELFF

D: TRBD2
size: -
J: TRBJ2-1
V: TRBV7-6
DNA: TGTGCCAGCAGTCCGACTAGCGGGACCTCCTACAATGAGCAGTTCTTC
CDR3: CASSPTSGTSYNEQFF

D: TRBD1
size: -
J: TRBJ2-5
V: TRBV6-1
DNA: TGTGCCAGCAGTGAACGCCCGCTACGAAGGGACAGGCGGCAAGAGACCCAGTACTTC
CDR3: CASSERPLRRDRRQETQYF

D: -
size: -
J: TRBJ1-1
V: TRBV7-9
DNA: TGTGCCAGCAGCGAAGGGGGGCTGCTCACTGAAGCTTTCTTT
CDR3: CASSEGGLLTEAFF

D: -
size: -
J: TRBJ2-5
V: TRBV7-9
DNA: TGTGCCAGCAGCCCCGGAGAGACCCAGTACTTC
CDR3: CASSPGETQYF

D: TRBD2
size: -
J: TRBJ2-7
V: TRBV5-1
DNA: TGCGCCAGCAGCGGTGGGACTAGTATACTTGACGAGCAGTACTTC
CDR3: CASSGGTSILDEQYF

D: -
size: -
J: TRBJ2-7
V: TRBV2
DNA: TGTGCCAGCAGTGACGGAGGTTACCGGTACGAGCAGTACTTC
CDR3: CASSDGGYRYEQYF

D: -
size: -
J: TRBJ2-7
V: TRBV6-5
DNA: TGTGCCAGCAGTTCCGGACGGGCCTACGAGCAGTACTTC
CDR3: CASSSGRAYEQYF

D: -
size: -
J: TRBJ2-1
V: TRBV11-2
DNA: TGTGCCAGCAGCTTACGGCGGGATGGTTTGGATGAGCAGTTCTTC
CDR3: CASSLRRDGLDEQFF

D: -
size: -
J: TRBJ1-3
V: TRBV28
DNA: TGTGCCAGCGTACCCCTCGTGACTGGAAACACCATATATTTT
CDR3: CASVPLVTGNTIYF

D: TRBD1
size: -
J: TRBJ2-7
V: TRBV5-6
DNA: TGTGCCAGCAGCTCCCGACAGGGGCCCTACGAGCAGTACTTC
CDR3: CASSSRQGPYEQYF

D: -
size: -
J: TRBJ1-4
V: TRBV5-1
DNA: TGCGCCAGCAGCTTGGGTGCGGGGGATAACGGTGAAAAACTGTTTTTT
CDR3: CASSLGAGDNGEKLFF

D: -
size: -
J: TRBJ1-2
V: TRBV6-5
DNA: TGTGCCAGCAGTTACTCCAACAGGGCTTCTAACTATGGCTACACCTTC
CDR3: CASSYSNRASNYGYTF

D: TRBD1
size: -
J: TRBJ2-1
V: TRBV12-5
DNA: TGTGCTAGTGTCCCAGGGGGAAGCTCCTACAATGAGCAGTTCTTC
CDR3: CASVPGGSSYNEQFF

D: TRBD1
size: -
J: TRBJ2-7
V: TRBV5-8
DNA: TGTGCCAGCAGCTTGGTACAGGGGGCTATCGAGCAGTACTTC
CDR3: CASSLVQGAIEQYF

D: -
size: -
J: TRBJ1-1
V: TRBV5-6
DNA: TGTGCCAGCCTTAAATCAGGGACCTTGCCTGAAGCTTTCTTT
CDR3: CASLKSGTLPEAFF

D: -
size: -
J: TRBJ2-3
V: TRBV30
DNA: TGTGCCTGGATGGCGGACCCCGGCACAGATACGCAGTATTTT
CDR3: CAWMADPGTDTQYF

D: TRBD2
size: -
J: TRBJ2-1
V: TRBV6-1
DNA: TGTGCCAGCAGTGAGACCCTTGAACTAGCGAGCTCCTACAATGAGCAGTTCTTC
CDR3: CASSETLELASSYNEQFF

D: -
size: -
J: TRBJ2-7
V: TRBV9
DNA: TGTGCCAGCAGCGTAGGTGGGGCAGGACCCCGCTCCTACGAGCAGTACTTC
CDR3: CASSVGGAGPRSYEQYF

D: -
size: -
J: TRBJ1-3
V: TRBV10-1
DNA: TGCGCCAGCAGTGAGTCCTCACTCCCGGCAGGGATCGATGGAAACACCATATATTTT
CDR3: CASSESSLPAGIDGNTIYF

D: -
size: -
J: TRBJ2-7
V: TRBV6-5
DNA: TGTGCCAGCAGCCCCGGGCAGCCCTTCTACGAGCAGTACTTC
CDR3: CASSPGQPFYEQYF

D: TRBD2
size: -
J: TRBJ2-7
V: TRBV19
DNA: TGTGCCAGTAGTATATTTGGCGGGAGTGCCTACGAGCAGTACTTC
CDR3: CASSIFGGSAYEQYF

D: -
size: -
J: TRBJ2-7
V: TRBV27
DNA: TGTGCCAGCAGTTTGCCAGCTTACGAGCAGTACTTC
CDR3: CASSLPAYEQYF

D: -
size: -
J: TRBJ2-5
V: TRBV4-1
DNA: TGCGCCAGCAGCCAGAGGGTACAAGAGACCCAGTACTTC
CDR3: CASSQRVQETQYF

D: -
size: -
J: TRBJ1-3
V: TRBV9
DNA: TGTGCCAGCAGTGAAGGGGACGATACCTGGCCCTCTGGAAACACCATATATTTT
CDR3: CASSEGDDTWPSGNTIYF

D: TRBD2
size: -
J: TRBJ2-7
V: TRBV27
DNA: TGTGCCAGCAGTTACGGGAGGGGGAACGAGCAGTACTTC
CDR3: CASSYGRGNEQYF

D: -
size: -
J: TRBJ2-7
V: TRBV9
DNA: TGTGCCAGCAGCGTCTTTGGCCAGGGTATCGACGAGCAGTACTTC
CDR3: CASSVFGQGIDEQYF

D: TRBD2
size: -
J: TRBJ2-7
V: TRBV7-9
DNA: TGTGCCAGCAGCTCCCCCGGGACTAGCGGGGGAGGGCAGTACTTC
CDR3: CASSSPGTSGGGQYF

D: -
size: few
J: TRBJ2-7
V: TRBV4-3
DNA: TGCGCCAGCAGCCAAGAATCAGCACAGTTTGGCTCCTACGAGCAGTACTTC
CDR3: CASSQESAQFGSYEQYF

D: -
size: -
J: TRBJ1-2
V: TRBV28
DNA: TGTGCCAGCAGTCACCGACAGGTGGGCTATGGCTACACCTTC
CDR3: CASSHRQVGYGYTF

D: -
size: -
J: TRBJ1-1
V: TRBV4-2
DNA: TGTGCCAGCAGCCAAGAAACAGGACTGAACACTGAAGCTTTCTTT
CDR3: CASSQETGLNTEAFF

D: -
size: -
J: TRBJ2-7
V: TRBV4-1
DNA: TGCGCCAGCAGCCAAGCTTTACTATACTACGAGCAGTACTTC
CDR3: CASSQALLYYEQYF

D: -
size: once
J: TRBJ2-1
V: TRBV4-3
DNA: TGCGCCAGCAGCCAGGGGACTCCCGATGAGCAGTTCTTC
CDR3: CASSQGTPDEQFF

D: TRBD2
size: -
J: TRBJ2-7
V: TRBV27
DNA: TGTGCCAGCAGTTATAGCGGGGGCTACGAGCAGTACTTC
CDR3: CASSYSGGYEQYF

D: TRBD1
size: -
J: TRBJ1-5
V: TRBV7-9
DNA: TGTGCCAGCAGCTGGGACCAGGGGGGGCCGGAGCCCCAGCATTTT
CDR3: CASSWDQGGPEPQHF

D: -
size: -
J: TRBJ1-4
V: TRBV4-1
DNA: TGCGCCAGCAGCCCGAGGGGTGAAAAACTGTTTTTT
CDR3: CASSPRGEKLFF

D: -
size: -
J: TRBJ1-1
V: TRBV7-3
DNA: TGTGCCAGCAGCTTAAGTCAGGGTAGCACTGAAGCTTTCTTT
CDR3: CASSLSQGSTEAFF

D: -
size: once
J: TRBJ1-6
V: TRBV4-3
DNA: TGCGCCAGCAGCCCCGGGACCAAGGGGCCACCCCTCCACTTT
CDR3: CASSPGTKGPPLHF

D: -
size: -
J: TRBJ2-1
V: TRBV13
DNA: TGTGCCAGCAGCTTGACTAGTTCGGATGAGCAGTTCTTC
CDR3: CASSLTSSDEQFF

D: -
size: -
J: TRBJ1-1
V: TRBV19
DNA: TGTGCCAGTTCCGACAGGTTGAACACTGAAGCTTTCTTT
CDR3: CASSDRLNTEAFF

D: -
size: -
J: TRBJ2-5
V: TRBV2
DNA: TGTGCCAGCAGTGAAGACGGACTACGAGAGACCCAGTACTTC
CDR3: CASSEDGLRETQYF

D: -
size: -
J: TRBJ2-7
V: TRBV27
DNA: TGTGCCAGCAGTTCTCCCCCGTTCCTCGAGCAGTACTTC
CDR3: CASSSPPFLEQYF

D: TRBD1
size: once
J: TRBJ1-3
V: TRBV6-1
DNA: TGTGCCAGCAGTGCTACAGGGGCCTCTGGAAACACCATATATTTT
CDR3: CASSATGASGNTIYF

D: TRBD1
size: -
J: TRBJ2-5
V: TRBV27
DNA: TGTGCCAGCAGTGACAGGGGGCGTCGTGAGACCCAGTACTTC
CDR3: CASSDRGRRETQYF

D: TRBD1
size: -
J: TRBJ1-1
V: TRBV5-4
DNA: TGTGCCAGCAGGGCGGGACAGGGGGCCTCTGAAGCTTTCTTT
CDR3: CASRAGQGASEAFF